This TCR beta chain came from a study of molecular identifiers for immune sequencing clone quantification. Construction of naive CD8 libraries employed about 20,000 to 1,100,000 sorted cells together with 10%, 30% or 50% RNA. Turning to this clonotype: Antigen specificity is unknown.

Overall study findings and caveats: Detection of one spiked Jurkat cell's TCR RNA reportedly worked in some 980,000 naive cells.

TCRdb reanalysed the PCR reads using MiXCR and keeps one entry per CDR3 protein. This sample yields hundreds of thousands of distinct CDR3 sequences, of which about 20% are seen a single time; approximately 0.9% belongs to the top ten. The CDR3 has 17 amino acids. Germline CDR1 is LGHNA and CDR2 is YSLEER. The junction had 5 bases not matched to a gene; V was cut back by 0 bases and J by 2 bases. The chain couples TRBV4-3 to TRBJ2-1; 9 bases are shared with TRBD2. This TCR derives from a human donor in good health. Some libraries in this study had Jurkat cell RNA spiked in. Sample: naive CD8+ T cells from blood, with Jurkat cell RNA spiked in. Subset meaning: FACS-sorted CD8+CD4-CCR7+CD45RA+ naive T cells. The CDR3 DNA follows: TGCGCCAGCAGCCAAGACTCAGCGGGGGGACCCTACAATGAGCAGTTCTTC. Amino acids: CASSQDSAGGPYNEQFF.